One and the same sample provided the 25 T cell receptor beta chains below, sequenced in a study of Tregs in tolerant kidney transplant recipients. Sequencing used immunoSEQ multiplex PCR; TCRdb keeps in-frame clones, though not all of them. The sample comprises tens of thousands of clones, 85% to 90% of which are singletons, and approximately 0.36% rests with the top ten. The sequencing here drew on CD4+ T cells from blood, taken before the transplant. The receptor source for this set is a human donor who received a combined kidney and bone marrow transplant.

The V and J genes are TRBV5-4 and TRBJ2-7; D is perhaps TRBD2 (5 bases). Germline CDR1 SGHNT, CDR2 YYREEE (reference sequence). V lost 0 bases, J lost 7 bases, and 14 bases lay in between. The CDR3 sequence is 14 residues long. The CDR3 loop reads CASSLDVSVGEQYF. In DNA, the CDR3 is TGTGCCAGCAGCTTGGATGTTAGCGTCGGGGAGCAGTACTTC.

CDR3 bases: TGTGCCAGCAGCTTAGGCTCTGGACTAGCGGGAGTGGGCGATGAGCAGTTCTTC. It translates to CASSLGSGLAGVGDEQFF. This chain joins TRBV7-2 and TRBJ2-1; 13 bases agree with TRBD2. This CDR3 region has 18 residues. The V gene's germline CDR1 is SGHTA and CDR2 FQGNSA. Trimming cost V 1 base and J 8 bases; bases outside gene matches: 11.

This chain connects TRBV2 to TRBJ2-1; perhaps TRBD2 as D (7 bases). The CDR3 is 15 amino acids. V lost 4 bases and J 9 bases, leaving 19 bases between the germline ends. Germline CDR1 reads SNHLY; CDR2 reads FYNNEI. The CDR3 sequence is CASSGLVGGGGEQFF. The DNA for the CDR3 is TGTGCCAGCAGTGGTTTAGTGGGAGGGGGGGGTGAGCAGTTCTTC.

V is TRBV11-2 and J is TRBJ2-1; a weak D match, TRBD1 (5 bases). This CDR3 spans 14 amino acids. V lost 2 bases, J lost 3 bases, and 8 bases lay in between. Per the germline V gene, CDR1 is SGHAT and CDR2 is FQNNGV. The CDR3 here is CASSLRQGYNEQFF. CDR3 DNA sequence: TGTGCCAGCAGCTTACGGCAGGGCTACAATGAGCAGTTCTTC.

This chain links TRBV2 with TRBJ1-2; D possibly corresponds to TRBD1 (5 bases). CDR3 length: 15 residues. Germline V gene lookup returns CDR1 SNHLY and CDR2 FYNNEI. Deletions cut 11 bases from V and 8 bases from J, with 27 bases between. The CDR3 sequence: CAGSQAGPEIQGYTF. In DNA form, the CDR3 reads TGTGCCGGAAGTCAGGCAGGGCCCGAAATTCAGGGCTACACCTTC.

The chain uses TRBV5-1 and TRBJ2-1, with 9 bases lining up with TRBD2. V was clipped by 1 base and J by 6 bases; unmatched bases: 5. The CDR3 contains 15 residues. Per the germline V gene, CDR1 is SGHRS and CDR2 is YFSETQ. This CDR3 reads CASSLYAGGPNEQFF. DNA of the CDR3: TGCGCCAGCAGCTTGTACGCGGGAGGGCCCAATGAGCAGTTCTTC.

This clone was observed once. The chain couples TRBV7-2 to TRBJ2-3; D is possibly TRBD2 (6 bases). This CDR3 spans 14 amino acids. V lost 5 bases, J lost 2 bases, and 11 bases lay in between. The germline V gene has CDR1 SGHTA and CDR2 FQGNSA. In nucleotides, the CDR3 is TGTGCCAGCAGCCGGGACTCTAACACAGATACGCAGTATTTT. Protein product: CASSRDSNTDTQYF.

The chain links TRBV5-1 to TRBJ2-3; 7 bases fit TRBD1. V trimming: 4 bases; J trimming: 4 bases; junction bases outside the gene matches: 6. The CDR3 runs to 14 residues. The germline V gene has CDR1 SGHRS and CDR2 YFSETQ. The chain's CDR3 is CASSTRQGPDTQYF. DNA of the CDR3: TGCGCCAGCAGCACACGACAGGGTCCAGATACGCAGTATTTT.

In DNA, the CDR3 is TGTGCCAGCAGTTTTTCGACAGGGGATGAAAAACTGTTTTTT. Translating it yields CASSFSTGDEKLFF. The chain links TRBV28 to TRBJ1-4, with TRBD1 matching over 8 bases. Germline trimming cut 3 bases from V and 6 bases from J; bases unmatched to any gene: 3. The CDR3 sequence is 14 residues long. Germline CDR1 and CDR2: MDHEN and SYDVKM.

V usage is TRBV18 and J usage is TRBJ2-7; no reliable D call. V was pared by 3 bases and J by 7 bases, with 13 bases between. CDR3 length: 13 residues. Per the germline V gene, CDR1 is KGHSH and CDR2 is LQKENI. CDR3 sequence (DNA): TGTGCCAGCTCACCGGCCGGTATGAGGGAGCAGTACTTC. Translating gives CASSPAGMREQYF.

The chain recombines TRBV6-1 with TRBJ2-7; D possibly corresponds to TRBD2 (5 bases). Trimming removed 7 bases from V and 9 bases from J, with 13 bases in between. The CDR3 has 11 amino acids. Per germline, CDR1 MNHNS and CDR2 SASEGT. The chain's CDR3 is CASNRGSGQYF. DNA for the CDR3: TGTGCCAGCAACAGAGGGAGTGGGCAGTACTTC.

The V gene is TRBV11-2, the J gene TRBJ2-2, with a possible D match to TRBD2 (6 bases). This CDR3 region has 13 residues. Between the trimmed V and J ends, which lost 5 bases and 7 bases, there was a span of 11 bases. Germline CDR1 and CDR2: SGHAT and FQNNGV. This CDR3 is CASSPLASGELFF. In DNA, the CDR3 is TGTGCCAGCAGCCCCCTAGCGAGCGGGGAGCTGTTTTTT.

V and J are TRBV30 and TRBJ1-2, with D possibly being TRBD1 (6 bases). The V end was cut by 0 bases, the J end by 4 bases, with 18 bases between. The CDR3 loop spans 16 amino acids. The germline V gene encodes CDR1 GTSNPN and CDR2 SVGIG (reference sequence). CDR3 in amino acids: CAWSVLPAGGAYGYTF. The CDR3 bases are TGTGCCTGGAGTGTACTTCCCGCCGGGGGGGCCTATGGCTACACCTTC.

The rearrangement uses TRBV7-9 and TRBJ2-3; 8 bases line up with TRBD2. The V gene end was trimmed by 7 bases and the J gene end by 0 bases; junction bases not matched to a gene: 12. This CDR3 contains 17 residues. In germline, CDR1 is SEHNR, CDR2 FQNEAQ (reference sequence). For the CDR3, the DNA is TGTGCCAGCACACGATCCGGGACTAGACTTAGCACAGATACGCAGTATTTT. Residues: CASTRSGTRLSTDTQYF. The entire variable domain, with the rest obtained from reference TRBV7-9 and TRBJ2-3, is as follows: DTGVSQNPRHKITKRGQNVTFRCDPISEHNRLYWYRQTLGQGPEFLTYFQNEAQLEKSRLLSDRFSAERPKGSFSTLEIQRTEQGDSAMYLCASTRSGTRLSTDTQYFGPGTRLTVL.

This clone has just one count. The chain uses TRBV9 and TRBJ1-3; D gene unclear. The CDR3 contains 13 residues. V was shortened by 3 bases and J by 4 bases, with 8 bases between the two germline ends. The germline gives CDR1 SGDLS, CDR2 YYNGEE. CDR3 DNA: TGTGCCAGCAGCGCCCAACACGGAAACACCATATATTTT. This encodes CASSAQHGNTIYF.

The V gene is TRBV27, the J gene TRBJ2-1; TRBD2 aligns across 7 bases. Per the germline V gene, CDR1 is MNHEY and CDR2 is SMNVEV (reference sequence). V dropped 7 bases and J dropped 7; count of bases not matched to a gene: 7. This CDR3 spans 13 amino acids. CDR3: CASTSLAINEQFF. CDR3 in DNA: TGTGCCAGCACATCACTAGCGATAAATGAGCAGTTCTTC.

The chain employs TRBV11-2 and TRBJ1-1, with D perhaps matching TRBD1 (5 bases). This CDR3 contains 14 residues. In germline, CDR1 is SGHAT, CDR2 FQNNGV. Trimming left V 5 bases short and J 4 bases short, with 14 bases between. The CDR3 region has the DNA TGTGCCAGCAGCCAAACCCGGGGGGTCACTGAAGCTTTCTTT. It is translated as CASSQTRGVTEAFF.

The V gene is TRBV27, the J gene TRBJ1-3; the D gene is possibly TRBD1 (6 bases). The germline V gene has CDR1 MNHEY and CDR2 SMNVEV (reference sequence). V was shortened by 6 bases and J by 8 bases, with 14 bases between the two germline ends. The CDR3 covers 13 residues. The CDR3: CASSTGKWDTIYF. The DNA of the CDR3 is TGTGCCAGCAGCACAGGGAAATGGGACACCATATATTTT.

This clone has more than one count but fewer than ten. The V gene is TRBV19, the J gene TRBJ2-1, with a weak D call TRBD1 (5 bases). Germline V CDR1 and CDR2: LNHDA, SQIVND (reference sequence). The V end was cut by 4 bases, the J end by 0 bases, with 10 bases between. The CDR3 extends over 15 amino acids. CDR3 sequence reads: CASSRGSGSYNEQFF. DNA for the CDR3: TGTGCCAGTAGTAGGGGCTCAGGCTCCTACAATGAGCAGTTCTTC.

This clone was counted between two and nine times. The chain carries TRBV5-4 and TRBJ2-3; TRBD2 agrees at 13 bases. Germline V gene lookup returns CDR1 SGHNT and CDR2 YYREEE (reference sequence). J lost 8 bases, V lost 4 bases, and 7 bases had no gene match. The CDR3 totals 15 residues. The CDR3 DNA reads TGTGCCAGCAGCCCCACTAGCGGGAGGGCCGGTACGCAGTATTTT. It specifies CASSPTSGRAGTQYF.

This chain connects TRBV28 to TRBJ2-1; 10 bases align to TRBD2. The CDR3 covers 15 residues. Germline trimming cut 5 bases from V and 4 bases from J; bases unmatched to any gene: 5. Germline CDR1 MDHEN, CDR2 SYDVKM. CDR3 in DNA: TGTGCCAGCAGTCTCGGGACTAGCGCTTACAATGAGCAGTTCTTC. Residues: CASSLGTSAYNEQFF.

The CDR3 nucleotides read TGTGCCAGCAGCACGGGACAGGGGTACAATGAGCAGTTCTTC. Its translation: CASSTGQGYNEQFF. The V and J genes are TRBV5-4 and TRBJ2-1, with TRBD1 matching over 10 bases. This CDR3 is built from 14 residues. Trimming removed 4 bases from V and 4 bases from J; junction bases left unmatched: 2. Germline V gene data show CDR1 as SGHNT and CDR2 as YYREEE (reference sequence).

This chain connects TRBV18 to TRBJ2-3; TRBD1 matches at 9 bases. There are 13 residues in the CDR3. V gave up 6 bases and J gave up 6 bases; unmatched junction bases: 4. Germline values: CDR1 KGHSH, CDR2 LQKENI. Here the CDR3 DNA reads TGTGCCAGCTCCCGGGACAGGGACGATACGCAGTATTTT. Amino acids: CASSRDRDDTQYF. Drawing the rest from reference TRBV18 and TRBJ2-3, the complete variable domain is NAGVMQNPRHLVRRRGQEARLRCSPMKGHSHVYWYRQLPEEGLKFMVYLQKENIIDESGMPKERFSAEFPKEGPSILRIQQVVRGDSAAYFCASSRDRDDTQYFGPGTRLTVL.

The chain links TRBV28 to TRBJ2-2; 9 bases line up with TRBD2. Germline assignment: CDR1 MDHEN and CDR2 SYDVKM. J gave up 5 bases and V 3 bases, and 4 bases lay outside the gene matches. The CDR3 extends over 15 amino acids. The CDR3 sequence is CASSLGLAGTGELFF. The CDR3 bases are TGTGCCAGCAGTTTGGGGCTAGCGGGAACCGGGGAGCTGTTTTTT.

The chain is built from TRBV6-6 and TRBJ2-3, with 13 bases identical to TRBD2. Germline trimming cut 10 bases from V and 6 bases from J; bases unmatched to any gene: 4. The CDR3 loop spans 13 amino acids. From germline, CDR1 is MNHNY and CDR2 SVGAGI (reference sequence). The CDR3 nucleotides read TGTGCCATCGGACTAGCGGGAGCGGATACGCAGTATTTT. Its translation is CAIGLAGADTQYF.